These 24 T cell receptor beta chains were all obtained from the same sample, sequenced in a study of identical twins. Via MiXCR, TCRdb re-called the 5' RACE reads, giving one row per CDR3 protein. The sample comprises roughly 150,000 distinct CDR3 sequences, under 4.5% of which are singletons, and 7% to 10% rests with the top ten. The specimen sequenced was memory T cells sorted from blood. These receptors were collected from a man between 18 and 29 years old in good health.

This clonotype appeared a few times. This sequence joins TRBV4-2 and TRBJ1-5; D is ambiguous. V lost 0 bases and J lost 2, with 8 bases in between. The CDR3 loop spans 15 amino acids. CDR1 is LGHNA and CDR2 is YNFKEQ in the germline V gene. The CDR3 DNA reads TGTGCCAGCAGCCAAGAGGGCAGCGGCAATCAGCCCCAGCATTTT. Its translation: CASSQEGSGNQPQHF.

This clonotype appeared many times. The V call is TRBV29-1, the J call TRBJ2-3; D not certain. The germline V and J ends were trimmed by 4 bases and 3 bases, with 5 bases remaining between them. The CDR3 consists of 11 residues. Germline lookup yields CDR1 SQVTM and CDR2 ANQGSEA. The CDR3 loop reads CSVARTDTQYF. In DNA form, the CDR3 reads TGCAGCGTTGCTAGAACAGATACGCAGTATTTT.

This clonotype was recorded at least ten times. The gene calls are TRBV20-1 and TRBJ2-2; D might be TRBD1 (6 bases). With 3 bases removed from V and 0 bases from J, the gap between germline ends came to 8 bases. There are 14 residues in the CDR3. Germline V gene sequence: CDR1 DFQATT, CDR2 SNEGSKA (reference sequence). The CDR3 DNA reads TGCAGTGCTAGCGGGACAACGAACACCGGGGAGCTGTTTTTT. Amino acids: CSASGTTNTGELFF.

This clonotype was detected ten times or more. The CDR3 here is CATSDWDSAYSRYEQYF. The CDR3 DNA follows: TGTGCCACCAGTGATTGGGATAGCGCGTATAGCCGATACGAGCAGTACTTC. This rearrangement joins TRBV24-1 to TRBJ2-7; a weak D match, TRBD2 (5 bases). CDR1 and CDR2 from the germline V gene are KGHDR and SFDVKD. The germline V and J ends were trimmed by 2 bases and 4 bases, with 20 bases remaining between them. This CDR3 comprises 17 residues.

This clonotype was picked up many times. This chain uses TRBV18 with TRBJ2-1; 7 nucleotides align to TRBD1. Germline V gene lookup returns CDR1 KGHSH and CDR2 LQKENI. The CDR3 is 16 residues long. Trimming cost V 5 bases and J 6 bases; bases outside gene matches: 13. The CDR3 sequence is CASSSQTGKVINEQFF. The DNA of the CDR3 is TGTGCCAGCTCATCGCAGACAGGGAAAGTTATCAATGAGCAGTTCTTC.

This clonotype was seen more than once but under ten times. J is TRBJ2-1 and V is TRBV6-1, with 7 bases matching TRBD2. The CDR3 length is 18 residues. Looked up from germline, CDR1 is MNHNS and CDR2 is SASEGT. V shed 7 bases and J 0 bases; nucleotides not matched to a gene: 15. CDR3 residues: CASNNGASGLSSYNEQFF. The DNA for the CDR3 is TGTGCCAGCAATAACGGGGCTAGCGGACTTAGCTCCTACAATGAGCAGTTCTTC.

This clonotype was recorded many times. This chain joins TRBV12-3 or TRBV12-4 and TRBJ2-5, with TRBD2 identical over 7 bases. J was trimmed by 5 bases and V by 7 bases; bases with no gene match: 4. The CDR3 has 12 amino acids. DNA for the CDR3: TGTGCCAGCAAGCGGGACTTGGAGACCCAGTACTTC. Translating it yields CASKRDLETQYF.

The sample holds many counts of this clonotype. The chain couples TRBV20-1 to TRBJ1-1; possibly TRBD1 for D (5 bases). The CDR3 has 14 residues. Trimming left V 6 bases short and J 0 bases short, with 14 bases between. Germline lookup yields CDR1 DFQATT and CDR2 SNEGSKA (reference sequence). As DNA, the CDR3 is TGCAGTGCCCCCCTTGGGGCCCTGAACACTGAAGCTTTCTTT. Translating gives CSAPLGALNTEAFF.

This clonotype was observed many times. V and J are TRBV20-1 and TRBJ2-5; 7 bases map to TRBD2. There are 12 residues in the CDR3. Losses at the gene ends were 4 bases for V and 4 bases for J; bases not matched to a gene: 3. Germline loops: CDR1 DFQATT, CDR2 SNEGSKA (reference sequence). CDR3: CSAIGEGETQYF. The CDR3 DNA reads as TGCAGTGCTATCGGGGAGGGAGAGACCCAGTACTTC.

This clonotype appeared a few times. The chain recombines TRBV3-1 with TRBJ1-4; unclear D gene. This CDR3 has 12 amino acids. Trimming stripped 1 base from V and 8 bases from J, with 5 bases between. The V gene's germline CDR1 is LGHDT and CDR2 YNNKEL (reference sequence). CDR3 nucleotides: TGTGCCAGCAGCCAAGCCGTCGAAAAACTGTTTTTT. Translation: CASSQAVEKLFF.

This clonotype was counted ten times or more. CDR3 amino acids: CSAVVGSLSNQPQHF. CDR3 nucleotides: TGCAGTGCTGTGGTGGGATCTCTTAGCAATCAGCCCCAGCATTTT. V gene TRBV20-1 combines with J gene TRBJ1-5; D unresolved. This CDR3 region has 15 residues. V was clipped by 5 bases and J by 0 bases, with 14 bases between them. Germline CDR1 and CDR2: DFQATT and SNEGSKA (reference sequence).

Many counts were recorded for this clonotype. The chain recombines TRBV20-1 with TRBJ1-4; D unresolved. There are 16 residues in the CDR3. The ends were cut back, 2 bases at V and 0 bases at J, with 13 bases in the middle. Germline V gene lookup returns CDR1 DFQATT and CDR2 SNEGSKA (reference sequence). CDR3 in DNA: TGCAGTGCTAGAACCGGGCTCGGAGCAACTAATGAAAAACTGTTTTTT. It yields the protein CSARTGLGATNEKLFF.

This clonotype was observed many times. The chain combines TRBV30 with TRBJ2-7, with 8 bases matching TRBD1. Trimming took 1 base from V and 5 from J; bases not matched to a gene: 4. CDR1 GTSNPN and CDR2 SVGIG come from the germline V gene (reference sequence). The CDR3 contains 13 residues. The CDR3 sequence is CAWSADRGHEQYV. CDR3 sequence (DNA): TGTGCCTGGAGTGCAGACAGGGGTCACGAGCAGTACGTC.

This clonotype was detected only once. It may be a read error: a sequence one base away is much more abundant. The chain couples TRBV27 to TRBJ2-2; D assignment may be TRBD1 or TRBD2 (5 bases each). Germline assignment: CDR1 MNHEY and CDR2 SMNVEV (reference sequence). Trimming shortened V by 10 bases and J by 1 base, and 13 bases separated the two germline ends. The CDR3 has 14 amino acids. In DNA, the CDR3 is TGTGCCACACCGCCGGGGCGGAACACCGGGGAGCTGTTTTTT. Translated: CATPPGRNTGELFF.

This clonotype was seen only a few times. The chain is built from TRBV2 and TRBJ2-5; TRBD2 aligns across 10 bases. Per germline, CDR1 SNHLY and CDR2 FYNNEI. V lost 6 bases to trimming and J lost 1 base; unmatched junction nucleotides: 8. This CDR3 is built from 16 residues. The CDR3 loop reads CASSRGLAAIQETQYF. As DNA, the CDR3 is TGTGCCAGCAGCCGTGGACTAGCGGCTATCCAAGAGACCCAGTACTTC.

There are many counts of this clonotype. This rearrangement joins TRBV24-1 to TRBJ2-1; D may be TRBD1 (6 bases). V lost 4 bases and J lost 9, with 18 bases in between. Germline CDR1 is KGHDR and CDR2 is SFDVKD. This CDR3 contains 15 residues. CDR3 DNA sequence: TGTGCCACCAGTGAATCCGGCGACAGGTGGAGTGAGCAGTTCTTC. It specifies CATSESGDRWSEQFF.

This clonotype was counted at least ten times. V is TRBV7-9 and J is TRBJ1-1; 8 bases are shared with TRBD1. CDR1 and CDR2 from the germline V gene are SEHNR and FQNEAQ (reference sequence). The V segment lost 4 bases and the J segment 2 bases; nucleotides outside the gene matches: 6. The CDR3 runs to 15 residues. The CDR3 protein is CASSSTTGGNTEAFF. CDR3 coding DNA: TGTGCCAGCAGCTCTACCACAGGGGGAAACACTGAAGCTTTCTTT.

The sample holds many counts of this clonotype. The chain has TRBV7-9 and TRBJ2-5; D call uncertain. The CDR3 loop spans 12 amino acids. V was shortened by 2 bases and J by 5 bases, with 6 bases between the two germline ends. The V gene's germline CDR1 is SEHNR and CDR2 FQNEAQ (reference sequence). In DNA form, the CDR3 reads TGTGCCAGCAGCTTACCGCGGGAGACCCAGTACTTC. It yields the protein CASSLPRETQYF.

This clonotype occurred many times. This chain uses TRBV12-3 or TRBV12-4 with TRBJ2-2; 13 bases fit TRBD2. The ends lost 5 bases at V and 7 bases at J; junction bases unmatched: 10. This CDR3 contains 17 residues. CDR3 protein: CASSKGLAGKLGGELFF. As DNA, the CDR3 is TGTGCCAGCAGTAAGGGACTAGCGGGAAAATTGGGCGGGGAGCTGTTTTTT.

The table lists this clonotype with many counts. The CDR3 reads CSAIVGGGFSGANVLTF. CDR3 DNA: TGCAGTGCTATAGTCGGGGGGGGATTCTCTGGGGCCAACGTCCTGACTTTC. The chain has TRBV20-1 and TRBJ2-6; 8 bases align to TRBD2. Trimming at V came to 4 bases and at J to 0 bases, leaving 8 bases not matched to a gene. This CDR3 is 17 amino acids long. The V gene's germline CDR1 is DFQATT and CDR2 SNEGSKA (reference sequence).

This clonotype was recorded many times. CDR3 DNA: TGCGCCAGCAGCCAAGAATGGCAGCCCACGAGTGGGAACACTGAAGCTTTCTTT. Amino acids: CASSQEWQPTSGNTEAFF. J is TRBJ1-1 and V is TRBV4-1, with D uncertain. The CDR3 covers 18 residues. Germline CDR1 and CDR2: MGHRA and YSYEKL. V dropped 0 bases and J dropped 1 base, with 18 bases sitting between them.

This clonotype has a handful of counts. The gene calls are TRBV11-3 and TRBJ1-1, with 8 bases matching TRBD1. The germline V gene has CDR1 SGHNT and CDR2 YENEEA. This CDR3 spans 17 amino acids. V lost 4 bases, J lost 1 base, and 11 bases stayed unmatched. The CDR3, as DNA: TGTGCCAGCAGCTCAGGACAGGGATTGCCCTCGAACACTGAAGCTTTCTTT. This sequence encodes CASSSGQGLPSNTEAFF. Based on the CDR3 plus reference TRBV11-3 and TRBJ1-1, the full variable domain is EAGVVQSPRYKIIEKKQPVAFWCNPISGHNTLYWYLQNLGQGPELLIRYENEEAVDDSQLPKDRFSAERLKGVDSTLKIQPAELGDSAVYLCASSSGQGLPSNTEAFFGQGTRLTVV.

This chain connects TRBV7-2 to TRBJ1-1; D unclear. V was pared by 4 bases and J by 11 bases, with 17 bases between. Germline V gene lookup returns CDR1 SGHTA and CDR2 FQGNSA. The CDR3 sequence is 13 residues long. The CDR3: CASSSQTGWPAFF. In nucleotides, the CDR3 is TGTGCCAGCAGCTCGCAAACCGGGTGGCCGGCTTTCTTT. Full variable domain (rest looked up from reference TRBV7-2 and TRBJ1-1): GAGVSQSPSNKVTEKGKDVELRCDPISGHTALYWYRQSLGQGLEFLIYFQGNSAPDKSGLPSDRFSAERTGGSVSTLTIQRTQQEDSAVYLCASSSQTGWPAFFGQGTRLTVV.

In its sample, this clonotype was seen many times. This chain links TRBV7-2 with TRBJ2-5; D is ambiguous. V was cut by 5 bases and J by 0 bases, with 7 bases left in between. Germline V lookup: CDR1 SGHTA, CDR2 FQGNSA. This CDR3 has 13 residues. This chain's CDR3 is CASSRSHQETQYF. CDR3 bases: TGTGCCAGCAGCCGTAGTCACCAAGAGACCCAGTACTTC.